The rows below give T cell receptor beta chains drawn from one sample of a study of metastatic and nonmetastatic thyroid tumors. TCRdb re-called the PCR reads through MiXCR. The sample holds 15,000 to 20,000 clones; more than 30% are singletons and the top ten take 17%. The sample was tumor tissue. The receptors here all came from a female donor with papillary thyroid cancer or a benign thyroid nodule (not recorded which). Some clones in this sample may be carry-over from other donors' samples. Each CDR3 is given with its conserved first and last residue. Each record gives: V gene, clone size, D gene, J gene, CDR3 DNA, CDR3 protein. A D gene is named only where the DNA matches it firmly. Not all rows give a size; the values are once, few, many and, for expanded clones, a class.

>TRBV28|medium-sized|TRBD1|TRBJ1-1
TGTGCCAGCAGTTTCCAGGGGGGGAGGGTCACTGAAGCTTTCTTT
CASSFQGGRVTEAFF
>TRBV6-5|.|TRBD2|TRBJ2-1
TGTGCCAGCAGTTACTCCACCCCTAGCGGGGTCTACAATGAGCAGTTCTTC
CASSYSTPSGVYNEQFF
>TRBV28|medium-sized|TRBD2|TRBJ2-7
TGTGCCAGCAGACCCGGGACTAGCGGACACTACGAGCAGTACTTC
CASRPGTSGHYEQYF
>TRBV5-1|few|.|TRBJ2-7
TGCGCCAGCAGCCCGAAAGTCCAGGGGTCTTCCTACGAGCAGTACTTC
CASSPKVQGSSYEQYF
>TRBV4-2|medium-sized|TRBD2|TRBJ2-6
TGTGCCAGCAGCCAAGATAGCGGGAGCCCCTCTGGGGCCAACGTCCTGACTTTC
CASSQDSGSPSGANVLTF
>TRBV12-3/TRBV12-4|few|TRBD2|TRBJ2-3
TGTGCCAGCAGTTTATTACCCGCTAGCGGAGCCTACACAGATACGCAGTATTTT
CASSLLPASGAYTDTQYF
>TRBV30|.|TRBD1|TRBJ1-2
TGTGCCTGGAGCCTACAGGGGGGTATGAGCTACACCTTC
CAWSLQGGMSYTF
>TRBV30|.|.|TRBJ1-5
TGTGCCTGGAGTAAAGATAGCAATCAGCCCCAGCATTTT
CAWSKDSNQPQHF
>TRBV6-1|few|TRBD1|TRBJ2-7
TGTGCCAGCACTAAGACAGGGGGGGTGAGCTCCTACGAGCAGTACTTC
CASTKTGGVSSYEQYF
>TRBV7-8|.|.|TRBJ1-2
TGTGTCAGCAGCGTAGCGAAGGGTCCTAACTATGGCTCCACCTTC
CVSSVAKGPNYGSTF
>TRBV5-4|many|TRBD1|TRBJ1-2
TGTGCCAGCAGCCGATTACAGGGGGGTGGCTACACCTTC
CASSRLQGGGYTF
>TRBV7-6|few|.|TRBJ2-7
TGTGCCAGCAGCTTAAGCCACGAGCAGTACTTC
CASSLSHEQYF
>TRBV27|.|TRBD2|TRBJ2-3
TGTGCCAGCAGTTCCCCGGGAGGGTCCACAGATACGCAGTATTTT
CASSSPGGSTDTQYF
>TRBV6-1|few|TRBD1|TRBJ1-5
TGTGCCACCCAGGGGGCGGACACAAGCAATCAGCCCCAGCATTTT
CATQGADTSNQPQHF
>TRBV6-1|few|TRBD1|TRBJ2-7
TGTGCCAGCACCATGACAGGGGAGGCCTACGAGCAGTACTTC
CASTMTGEAYEQYF
>TRBV30|.|TRBD1|TRBJ1-2
TGTGCCTGGAGTGTAAAACAGGGGAACTATGGCTACACCTTC
CAWSVKQGNYGYTF
>TRBV11-3|.|.|TRBJ2-1
TGTGCCAGCAGCTTATCAGAGGGTTTTGAGCAGTTCTTC
CASSLSEGFEQFF
>TRBV9|medium-sized|.|TRBJ2-7
TGTGCCAGCAGCGTAGACAGCTCCCAATACGAGCAGTACTTC
CASSVDSSQYEQYF
>TRBV6-2/TRBV6-3|.|TRBD1|TRBJ1-5
TGTGCCAGCAGCCAGACAGGGATGGGGAATCAGCCCCAGCATTTT
CASSQTGMGNQPQHF
>TRBV9|.|.|TRBJ2-7
TGTGCCAGCAGCGTAGGGGTCGGGGTCGAGCAGTACTTC
CASSVGVGVEQYF
>TRBV3-1|many|.|TRBJ2-1
TGTGCCAGCAGCCCCCAAGGGGATGAGCAGTTCTTC
CASSPQGDEQFF
>TRBV24-1|.|TRBD2|TRBJ2-7
TGTGCCACCAGTGATCGCAGACTAGCGGGAGTGGTGGGGCGTCTGGACGAGCAGTACTTC
CATSDRRLAGVVGRLDEQYF
>TRBV6-1|.|.|TRBJ2-7
TGTGCCAGCAGGGGCACATTGGGCGAGCAGTACTTC
CASRGTLGEQYF
>TRBV12-3/TRBV12-4|few|TRBD2|TRBJ2-1
TGTGCCAGCAGTCCGCTAGCGGGGAAGAGGGATGAGCAGTTCTTC
CASSPLAGKRDEQFF
>TRBV5-1|.|.|TRBJ2-2
TGCGCCAGCAGCCTCACGAACACCGGGGAGCTGTTTTTT
CASSLTNTGELFF
>TRBV2|few|TRBD2|TRBJ2-7
TGTGCCAGCAGTGAAGCGCTTCGGTGGCTAGCGGGGACCTACGAGCAGTACTTC
CASSEALRWLAGTYEQYF